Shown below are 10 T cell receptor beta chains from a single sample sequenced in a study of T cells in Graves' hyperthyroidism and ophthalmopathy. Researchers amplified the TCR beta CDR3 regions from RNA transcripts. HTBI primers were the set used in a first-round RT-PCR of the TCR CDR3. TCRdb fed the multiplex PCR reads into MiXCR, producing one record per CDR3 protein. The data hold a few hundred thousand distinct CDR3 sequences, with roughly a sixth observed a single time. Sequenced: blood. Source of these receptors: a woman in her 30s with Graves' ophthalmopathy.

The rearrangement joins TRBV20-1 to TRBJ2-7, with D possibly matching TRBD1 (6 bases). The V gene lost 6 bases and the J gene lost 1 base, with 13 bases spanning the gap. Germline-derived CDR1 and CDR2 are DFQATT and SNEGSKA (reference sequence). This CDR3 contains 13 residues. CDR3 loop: CSAGDRSSYEQYF. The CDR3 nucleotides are TGCAGTGCAGGCGACAGGTCATCCTACGAGCAGTACTTC.

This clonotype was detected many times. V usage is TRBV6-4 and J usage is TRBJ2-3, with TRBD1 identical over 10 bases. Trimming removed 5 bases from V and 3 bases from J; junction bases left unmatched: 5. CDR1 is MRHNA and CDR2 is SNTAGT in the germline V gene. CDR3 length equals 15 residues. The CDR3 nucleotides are TGTGCCAGCAGTCTTGGGACAGGGGAGACAGATACGCAGTATTTT. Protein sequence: CASSLGTGETDTQYF.

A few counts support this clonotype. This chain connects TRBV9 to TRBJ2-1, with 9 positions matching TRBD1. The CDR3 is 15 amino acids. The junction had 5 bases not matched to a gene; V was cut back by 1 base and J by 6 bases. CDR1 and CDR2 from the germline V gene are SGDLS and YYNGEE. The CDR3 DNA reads TGTGCCAGCAGCGTAAAAGGGACAGGGAGCAATGAGCAGTTCTTC. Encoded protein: CASSVKGTGSNEQFF. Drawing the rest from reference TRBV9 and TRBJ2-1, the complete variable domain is DSGVTQTPKHLITATGQRVTLRCSPRSGDLSVYWYQQSLDQGLQFLIQYYNGEERAKGNILERFSAQQFPDLHSELNLSSLELGDSALYFCASSVKGTGSNEQFFGPGTRLTVL.

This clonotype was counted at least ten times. The CDR3 region is CASSEGQAPTYEQYF. The CDR3 nucleotides are TGTGCCAGCAGTGAAGGACAGGCCCCCACCTACGAGCAGTACTTC. The chain recombines TRBV2 with TRBJ2-7; tentatively, D is TRBD1 (6 bases). CDR3 length: 15 residues. CDR1 SNHLY and CDR2 FYNNEI come from the germline V gene. Deletions cut 1 base from V and 2 bases from J, with 12 bases between.

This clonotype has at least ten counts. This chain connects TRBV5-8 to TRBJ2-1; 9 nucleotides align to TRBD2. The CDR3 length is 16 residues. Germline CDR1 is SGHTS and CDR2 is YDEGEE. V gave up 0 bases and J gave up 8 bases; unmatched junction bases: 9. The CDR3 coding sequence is TGTGCCAGCAGCTTGGGTAGCGGGAGTCAGCAGGATGAGCAGTTCTTC. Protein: CASSLGSGSQQDEQFF.

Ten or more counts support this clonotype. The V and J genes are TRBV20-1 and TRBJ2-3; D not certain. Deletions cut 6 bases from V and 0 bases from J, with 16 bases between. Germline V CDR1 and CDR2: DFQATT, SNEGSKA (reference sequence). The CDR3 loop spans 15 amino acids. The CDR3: CSADVATTSTDTQYF. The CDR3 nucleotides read TGCAGTGCGGACGTGGCGACGACTAGCACAGATACGCAGTATTTT.

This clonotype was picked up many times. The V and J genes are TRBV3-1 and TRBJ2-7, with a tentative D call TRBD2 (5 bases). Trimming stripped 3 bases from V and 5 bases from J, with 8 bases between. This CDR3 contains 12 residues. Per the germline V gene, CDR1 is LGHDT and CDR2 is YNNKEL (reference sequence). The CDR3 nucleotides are TGTGCCAGCAGCCATCGAGGGAACGAGCAGTACTTC. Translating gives CASSHRGNEQYF.

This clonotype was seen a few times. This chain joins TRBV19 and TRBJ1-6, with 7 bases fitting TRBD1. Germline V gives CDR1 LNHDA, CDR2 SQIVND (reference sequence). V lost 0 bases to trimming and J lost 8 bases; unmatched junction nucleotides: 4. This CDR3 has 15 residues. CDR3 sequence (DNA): TGTGCCAGTAGTATAGAGGACAGGCCCCATTCACCCCTCCACTTT. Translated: CASSIEDRPHSPLHF.

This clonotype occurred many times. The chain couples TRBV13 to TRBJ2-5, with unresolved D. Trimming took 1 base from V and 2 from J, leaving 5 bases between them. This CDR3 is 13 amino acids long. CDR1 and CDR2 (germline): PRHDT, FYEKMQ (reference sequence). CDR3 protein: CASSLANQETQYF. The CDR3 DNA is TGTGCCAGCAGCTTAGCGAATCAAGAGACCCAGTACTTC.

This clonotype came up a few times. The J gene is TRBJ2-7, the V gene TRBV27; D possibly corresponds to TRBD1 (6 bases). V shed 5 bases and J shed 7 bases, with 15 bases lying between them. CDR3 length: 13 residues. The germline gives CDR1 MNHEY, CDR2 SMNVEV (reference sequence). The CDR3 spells CASSVTGTGEQYF. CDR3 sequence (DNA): TGTGCCAGCAGTGTAACGGGAACAGGGGAGCAGTACTTC.